These 32 T cell receptor beta chains came from one sample sequenced in a study of blood T cell repertoires in COVID-19. Sequencing used immunoSEQ multiplex PCR; TCRdb keeps in-frame clones, though not all of them. The sample contains about 63,000 clones, 70% to 80% of which appear only once. What was sequenced was peripheral blood. All receptors come from a woman of 80 years or more with acute or convalescent COVID-19.

The chain combines TRBV5-1 with TRBJ1-1; possibly TRBD1 for D (6 bases). Trimming took off 1 base at V and 0 bases at J, with 7 bases between the two ends. The CDR3 loop spans 14 amino acids. Germline CDR1 SGHRS, CDR2 YFSETQ. CDR3 DNA: TGCGCCAGCAGCTTGACAGGGATGAACACTGAAGCTTTCTTT. Its protein is CASSLTGMNTEAFF.

The chain carries TRBV10-2 and TRBJ1-2; D is undetermined. The V end lost 5 bases, the J end lost 5 bases, and 12 bases lay between the germline ends. Germline V gene sequence: CDR1 WSHSY, CDR2 SAAADI. The CDR3 runs to 13 residues. The CDR3 here is CASSRQVDYGYTF. The CDR3 nucleotides are TGCGCCAGCAGTCGTCAGGTGGATTATGGCTACACCTTC.

The chain links TRBV12-5 to TRBJ2-5; 7 nucleotides agree with TRBD2. V was clipped by 0 bases and J by 2 bases; unmatched bases: 3. CDR3 length: 15 amino acids. Germline lookup yields CDR1 LGHNT and CDR2 FRNRAP. This CDR3 is CASGLVGAGQETQYF. DNA of the CDR3: TGTGCTAGTGGTTTGGTAGGAGCGGGACAAGAGACCCAGTACTTC. The variable domain in full, with the rest retrieved from reference TRBV12-5 and TRBJ2-5, is DARVTQTPRHKVTEMGQEVTMRCQPILGHNTVFWYRQTMMQGLELLAYFRNRAPLDDSGMPKDRFSAEMPDATLATLKIQPSEPRDSAVYFCASGLVGAGQETQYFGPGTRLLVL.

The rearrangement joins TRBV7-9 to TRBJ2-2, with TRBD2 matching over 8 bases. Losses at the gene ends were 5 bases for V and 5 bases for J; bases not matched to a gene: 10. The CDR3 covers 16 residues. Germline CDR1 reads SEHNR; CDR2 reads FQNEAQ (reference sequence). The DNA for the CDR3 is TGTGCCAGCAGCCGGCCCAGCGGGAGACGAACCGGGGAGCTGTTTTTT. Its protein product is CASSRPSGRRTGELFF.

This clone appeared a few times. The chain employs TRBV6-2 or TRBV6-3 and TRBJ2-5, with 8 bases matching TRBD2. The germline V gene has CDR1 MNHEY and CDR2 SVGEGT. The J segment lost 5 bases and the V segment lost 2 bases, leaving 13 bases of the junction unmatched. CDR3 size: 17 residues. The CDR3 bases are TGTGCCAGCAGTTACACCCCTATCACAGCGGGAGTGGAGACCCAGTACTTC. Amino acids: CASSYTPITAGVETQYF.

This chain joins TRBV7-9 and TRBJ1-1; D remains unclear. The germline gives CDR1 SEHNR, CDR2 FQNEAQ (reference sequence). V was trimmed by 5 bases and J by 0 bases, leaving 10 bases between them. The CDR3 loop spans 14 amino acids. In nucleotides, the CDR3 is TGTGCCAGCAGCGCCTACGAGATGAACACTGAAGCTTTCTTT. Protein product: CASSAYEMNTEAFF.

The chain is built from TRBV9 and TRBJ2-5; 8 bases align to TRBD1. The V and J ends lost 0 bases and 4 bases, in that order; junction bases with no gene match: 5. The germline gives CDR1 SGDLS, CDR2 YYNGEE. This CDR3 has 15 residues. The CDR3 loop reads CASSVDGQGGETQYF. The CDR3 coding sequence is TGTGCCAGCAGCGTAGACGGACAGGGTGGAGAGACCCAGTACTTC.

Only a few counts were recorded for this clone. The J gene is TRBJ1-2, the V gene TRBV19; D perhaps matches TRBD1 (5 bases). Germline lookup yields CDR1 LNHDA and CDR2 SQIVND (reference sequence). CDR3 length: 13 amino acids. Trimming removed 10 bases from V and 0 bases from J, with 12 bases in between. Here the CDR3 DNA reads TGTGCCACACGGGGGATGGCTAACTATGGCTACACCTTC. This sequence encodes CATRGMANYGYTF.

This chain links TRBV15 with TRBJ1-6, with TRBD1 matching over 8 bases. The germline gives CDR1 LNHNV, CDR2 YYDKDF (reference sequence). V shed 2 bases, J shed 7 bases, and the junction held 4 bases outside the gene matches. The CDR3 length is 15 residues. The CDR3 DNA is TGTGCCACCAGCAGACCACGACAGGGGAATTCACCCCTCCACTTT. As protein: CATSRPRQGNSPLHF.

The chain links TRBV7-3 to TRBJ1-1; TRBD1 matches 8 bases. Germline V gene data show CDR1 as SGHTA and CDR2 as FQGTGA. The CDR3 is made up of 12 amino acids. After removal of 3 bases from V and 7 bases from J, the junction contained 1 base not matched to a gene. The CDR3 reads CASSFDRGEAFF. The CDR3 DNA follows: TGTGCCAGCAGCTTCGACAGGGGTGAAGCTTTCTTT. The variable domain in full, completed from reference TRBV7-3 and TRBJ1-1, reads GAGVSQTPSNKVTEKGKYVELRCDPISGHTALYWYRQSLGQGPEFLIYFQGTGAADDSGLPNDRFFAVRPEGSVSTLKIQRTERGDSAVYLCASSFDRGEAFFGQGTRLTVV.

This clone has just a few counts. The chain links TRBV9 to TRBJ2-3; D is possibly TRBD1 (6 bases). From germline, CDR1 is SGDLS and CDR2 YYNGEE. With 4 bases removed from V and 1 base from J, the gap between germline ends came to 16 bases. CDR3 length equals 16 residues. The CDR3 DNA follows: TGTGCCAGCAGCATGGGACACCGGGTGGGCACAGATACGCAGTATTTT. Translating gives CASSMGHRVGTDTQYF.

This clone was counted a few times. The V gene is TRBV2, the J gene TRBJ2-3; 12 bases fit TRBD2. The V and J ends lost 2 bases and 4 bases, in that order; junction bases with no gene match: 13. The CDR3 runs to 19 residues. Germline V gene lookup returns CDR1 SNHLY and CDR2 FYNNEI. CDR3 DNA: TGTGCCAGCAGTGAAAATGAGCTAGCGGGAGGGTCCTTAGCAGATACGCAGTATTTT. Translation: CASSENELAGGSLADTQYF.

This chain uses TRBV2 with TRBJ1-2; D is undetermined. With 2 bases removed from V and 2 bases from J, the gap between germline ends came to 9 bases. CDR3 length: 14 amino acids. The germline gives CDR1 SNHLY, CDR2 FYNNEI. The CDR3 protein is CASSEYRSNYGYTF. The CDR3 DNA is TGTGCCAGCAGTGAATATAGGAGCAACTATGGCTACACCTTC. Supplemented by reference TRBV2 and TRBJ1-2, the full variable domain reads EPEVTQTPSHQVTQMGQEVILRCVPISNHLYFYWYRQILGQKVEFLVSFYNNEISEKSEIFDDQFSVERPDGSNFTLKIRSTKLEDSAMYFCASSEYRSNYGYTFGSGTRLTVV.

The V gene is TRBV6-5, the J gene TRBJ1-5; 8 bases align to TRBD1. The V gene's germline CDR1 is MNHEY and CDR2 SVGAGI. Trimming removed 4 bases from V and 6 bases from J; junction bases left unmatched: 5. This CDR3 has 14 amino acids. CDR3 sequence: CASSSGGAGQPQHF. CDR3 coding DNA: TGTGCCAGCAGTTCAGGGGGCGCGGGTCAGCCCCAGCATTTT.

This chain links TRBV19 with TRBJ1-4, with 8 bases identical to TRBD1. The CDR3 has 14 amino acids. Trimming removed 6 bases from V and 8 bases from J; junction bases left unmatched: 8. Per germline, CDR1 LNHDA and CDR2 SQIVND (reference sequence). This CDR3 reads CASRTDRVGEKLFF. The CDR3 DNA reads TGTGCCAGTAGAACGGACAGGGTAGGAGAAAAACTGTTTTTT.

The chain recombines TRBV30 with TRBJ2-7; 8 nucleotides line up with TRBD2. The CDR3 sequence is 14 residues long. Germline CDR1 is GTSNPN and CDR2 is SVGIG (reference sequence). With V trimmed by 5 bases and J by 0 bases, 6 bases remained unmatched. The CDR3: CAWATGTSSYEQYF. In DNA, the CDR3 is TGTGCCTGGGCGACCGGGACTAGCTCCTACGAGCAGTACTTC.

V and J are TRBV2 and TRBJ1-5, with TRBD1 matching 8 bases. This CDR3 is built from 14 residues. V shed 7 bases, J shed 6 bases, and the junction held 8 bases outside the gene matches. Germline CDR1 SNHLY, CDR2 FYNNEI. The chain's CDR3 is CASMRQGPPQPQHF. The CDR3 bases are TGTGCCAGCATGAGACAGGGGCCCCCTCAGCCCCAGCATTTT.

This clone has a single count. The rearrangement uses TRBV28 and TRBJ1-2; 11 nucleotides match TRBD1. V trimming: 3 bases; J trimming: 3 bases; junction bases outside the gene matches: 15. The CDR3 totals 19 residues. Germline V gene data show CDR1 as MDHEN and CDR2 as SYDVKM. The CDR3 nucleotides read TGTGCCAGCAGTTTGACCACACTTAAATGGACAGGGGGCCACTATGGCTACACCTTC. It yields the protein CASSLTTLKWTGGHYGYTF.

This clone was recorded a few times. The CDR3 DNA reads as TGTGCCAGCAGTGATATGGGACAGGGGAGCGGTGCCTATGGCTACACCTTC. Its translation is CASSDMGQGSGAYGYTF. This chain joins TRBV2 and TRBJ1-2; the match to TRBD1 covers 10 bases. The V segment lost 3 bases and the J segment 4 bases; nucleotides outside the gene matches: 11. CDR1 is SNHLY, CDR2 FYNNEI, per germline. CDR3 length: 17 amino acids.

The chain joins TRBV16 to TRBJ2-5; 8 bases map to TRBD1. Trimming took 2 bases from V and 7 from J; bases not matched to a gene: 9. The length of the CDR3 is 15 residues. Germline lookup yields CDR1 KGHSY and CDR2 FQNENV. The CDR3, as DNA: TGTGCCAGCAGCCAACCTGAGGGGACAGGTGGGACCCAGTACTTC. Its translation: CASSQPEGTGGTQYF.

The J gene is TRBJ2-7, the V gene TRBV28; D is ambiguous. The germline V and J ends were trimmed by 3 bases and 4 bases, with 10 bases remaining between them. This CDR3 contains 13 residues. Per the germline V gene, CDR1 is MDHEN and CDR2 is SYDVKM. CDR3 coding DNA: TGTGCCAGCAGTTTCTTAAACTCGTACGAGCAGTACTTC. Its protein product is CASSFLNSYEQYF.

The chain carries TRBV7-6 and TRBJ1-5; TRBD1 matches at 7 bases. The V gene's germline CDR1 is SGHVS and CDR2 FNYEAQ. There are 13 residues in the CDR3. The trim removed 2 bases at V and 7 bases at J, leaving 2 bases unmatched. The CDR3 sequence is CASSLQGGQPQHF. CDR3 DNA sequence: TGTGCCAGCAGCTTACAGGGGGGCCAGCCCCAGCATTTT.

The chain links TRBV18 to TRBJ2-7; 7 positions match TRBD2. The V and J ends lost 1 base and 2 bases, in that order; junction bases with no gene match: 5. The germline gives CDR1 KGHSH, CDR2 LQKENI. The CDR3 runs 15 residues. The CDR3 reads CASSPRLAVTYEQYF. The CDR3 nucleotides are TGTGCCAGCTCACCACGGCTAGCGGTAACCTACGAGCAGTACTTC.

The J gene is TRBJ1-6, the V gene TRBV30, with D perhaps TRBD1 (6 bases). The germline V gene encodes CDR1 GTSNPN and CDR2 SVGIG (reference sequence). CDR3 size: 13 residues. Trimming stripped 2 bases from V and 11 bases from J, with 13 bases between. DNA for the CDR3: TGTGCCTGGAGTACGGGGGGGGCAGCACCCCTCCACTTT. Translated, it gives CAWSTGGAAPLHF.

The gene calls are TRBV6-2 or TRBV6-3 and TRBJ2-3; 8 nucleotides line up with TRBD1. Trimming took 6 bases from V and 1 from J; bases not matched to a gene: 12. This CDR3 region has 17 residues. Germline V gene data show CDR1 as MNHEY and CDR2 as SVGEGT. The DNA for the CDR3 is TGTGCCAGCAGCCCCCCCCACCCGGGACAGGGCACAGATACGCAGTATTTT. Translated: CASSPPHPGQGTDTQYF.

The gene calls are TRBV28 and TRBJ2-7, with D tentatively TRBD2 (5 bases). Trimming left V 3 bases short and J 4 bases short, with 7 bases between. CDR1 and CDR2 (germline): MDHEN, SYDVKM. CDR3 length equals 12 residues. The CDR3 sequence: CASSFEGYEQYF. In DNA form, the CDR3 reads TGTGCCAGCAGTTTTGAGGGTTACGAGCAGTACTTC.

The chain combines TRBV15 with TRBJ2-3; TRBD1 agrees at 7 bases. This CDR3 comprises 14 residues. With 2 bases clipped from V and 6 bases from J, the junction kept 5 bases outside the gene matches. CDR1 is LNHNV and CDR2 is YYDKDF in the germline V gene (reference sequence). The CDR3 bases are TGTGCCACCAGCAGAAAACAGGGGTGGGATACGCAGTATTTT. Translating it yields CATSRKQGWDTQYF.

The CDR3 is CASSIAPLGPTEAFF. For the CDR3, the DNA is TGTGCCAGTAGTATCGCGCCGCTGGGGCCCACTGAAGCTTTCTTT. The rearrangement uses TRBV19 and TRBJ1-1; TRBD1 is a possible D gene (5 bases). The CDR3 consists of 15 residues. Germline V CDR1 and CDR2: LNHDA, SQIVND (reference sequence). Trimming took 3 bases from V and 4 from J, leaving 15 bases between them.

This chain connects TRBV5-1 to TRBJ1-4, with D possibly TRBD1 on 6 matching bases. The germline CDR1 and CDR2 sequences are SGHRS and YFSETQ. The CDR3 length is 14 residues. V was clipped by 3 bases and J by 6 bases, with 12 bases between them. This CDR3 reads CASSSRGDDEKLFF. The CDR3 DNA reads TGCGCCAGCAGCTCCAGGGGCGACGATGAAAAACTGTTTTTT.

The V call is TRBV11-3, the J call TRBJ2-4; TRBD1 matches 11 bases. This CDR3 spans 16 amino acids. The V and J ends lost 5 bases and 3 bases, in that order; junction bases with no gene match: 6. Germline V gene sequence: CDR1 SGHNT, CDR2 YENEEA. In nucleotides, the CDR3 is TGTGCCAGCAGCCCTGGACAGGGGGCTGTCAAAAACATTCAGTACTTC. Encoded protein: CASSPGQGAVKNIQYF. Full variable domain (outside the CDR3, taken from reference TRBV11-3 and TRBJ2-4): EAGVVQSPRYKIIEKKQPVAFWCNPISGHNTLYWYLQNLGQGPELLIRYENEEAVDDSQLPKDRFSAERLKGVDSTLKIQPAELGDSAVYLCASSPGQGAVKNIQYFGAGTRLSVL.

In DNA, the CDR3 is TGTGCCAGCAGTGATTCCGACAGGGGAGGAGATCAGCCCCAGCATTTT. It specifies CASSDSDRGGDQPQHF. The chain recombines TRBV6-1 with TRBJ1-5; 8 bases fit TRBD1. The junction had 9 bases not matched to a gene; V was cut back by 3 bases and J by 5 bases. The length of the CDR3 is 16 residues. CDR1 is MNHNS and CDR2 is SASEGT in the germline V gene.

The chain recombines TRBV28 with TRBJ2-7; D perhaps matches TRBD1 (6 bases). The CDR3 contains 13 residues. Germline CDR1 is MDHEN and CDR2 is SYDVKM. V was pared by 5 bases and J by 5 bases, with 13 bases between. Here the CDR3 reads CASSRQVINEQYF. The CDR3 DNA sequence: TGTGCCAGCAGTAGACAGGTCATAAACGAGCAGTACTTC.